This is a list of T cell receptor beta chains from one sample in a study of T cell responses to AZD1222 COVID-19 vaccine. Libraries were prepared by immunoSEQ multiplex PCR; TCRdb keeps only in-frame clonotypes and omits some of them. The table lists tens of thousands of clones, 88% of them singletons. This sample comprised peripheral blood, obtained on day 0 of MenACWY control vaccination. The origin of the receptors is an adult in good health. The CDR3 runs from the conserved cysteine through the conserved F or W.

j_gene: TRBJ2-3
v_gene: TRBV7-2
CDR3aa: CASSLGTGTDTQYF

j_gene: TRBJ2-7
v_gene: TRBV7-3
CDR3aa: CASSSGTVPYEQYF

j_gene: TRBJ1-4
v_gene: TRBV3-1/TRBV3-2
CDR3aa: CASSPNRHNEKLFF

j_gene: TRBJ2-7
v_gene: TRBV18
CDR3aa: CASSPPAGDYEQYF

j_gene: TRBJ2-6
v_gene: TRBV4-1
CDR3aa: CASSPTGATGANVLTF

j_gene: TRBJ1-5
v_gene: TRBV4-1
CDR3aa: CASSQEKGVGQPQHF

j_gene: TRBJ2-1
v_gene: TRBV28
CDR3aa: CASSLINTVNNEQFF

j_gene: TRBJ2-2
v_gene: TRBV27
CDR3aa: CASSSWSTGELFF

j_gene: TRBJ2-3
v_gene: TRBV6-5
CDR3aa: CASSRTGGWGDTQYF

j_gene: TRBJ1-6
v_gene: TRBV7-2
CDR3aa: CASSLVQGVDSPLHF

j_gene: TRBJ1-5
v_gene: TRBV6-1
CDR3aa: CASSEVAGGANQPQHF

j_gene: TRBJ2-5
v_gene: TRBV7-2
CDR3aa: CASSFDRGSETQYF

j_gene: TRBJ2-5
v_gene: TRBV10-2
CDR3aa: CASSMQGGQETQYF